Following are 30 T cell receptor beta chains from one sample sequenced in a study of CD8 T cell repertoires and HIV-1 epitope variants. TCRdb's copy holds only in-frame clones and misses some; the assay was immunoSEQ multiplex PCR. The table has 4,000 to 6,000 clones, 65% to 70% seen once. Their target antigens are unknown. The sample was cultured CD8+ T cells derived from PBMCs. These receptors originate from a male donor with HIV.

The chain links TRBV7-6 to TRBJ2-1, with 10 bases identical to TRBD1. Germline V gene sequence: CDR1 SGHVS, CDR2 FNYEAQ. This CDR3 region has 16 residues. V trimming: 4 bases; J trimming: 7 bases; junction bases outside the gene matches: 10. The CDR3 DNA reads TGTGCCAGCAGCTCGACTAGACAGGGGGCATTAAATGAGCAGTTCTTC. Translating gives CASSSTRQGALNEQFF.

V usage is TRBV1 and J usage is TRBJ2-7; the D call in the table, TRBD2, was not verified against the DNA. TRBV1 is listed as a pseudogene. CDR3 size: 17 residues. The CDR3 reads CTSSQEAGIVRAYEQYF. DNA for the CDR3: TGCACCAGCAGCCAAGAAGCGGGAATCGTGCGAGCCTACGAGCAGTACTTC.

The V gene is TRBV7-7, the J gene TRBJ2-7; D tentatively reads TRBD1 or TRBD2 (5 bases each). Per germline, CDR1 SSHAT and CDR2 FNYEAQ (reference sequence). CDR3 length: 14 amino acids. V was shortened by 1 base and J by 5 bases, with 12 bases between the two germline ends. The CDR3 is CASSLVGGADEQYF. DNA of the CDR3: TGTGCCAGCAGCTTAGTTGGGGGTGCGGACGAGCAGTACTTC.

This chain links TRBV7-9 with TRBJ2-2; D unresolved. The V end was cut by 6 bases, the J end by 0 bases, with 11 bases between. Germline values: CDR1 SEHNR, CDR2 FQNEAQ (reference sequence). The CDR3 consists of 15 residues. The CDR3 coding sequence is TGTGCCAGCAGTCTTTTCGTCGCGAACACCGGGGAGCTGTTTTTT. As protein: CASSLFVANTGELFF.

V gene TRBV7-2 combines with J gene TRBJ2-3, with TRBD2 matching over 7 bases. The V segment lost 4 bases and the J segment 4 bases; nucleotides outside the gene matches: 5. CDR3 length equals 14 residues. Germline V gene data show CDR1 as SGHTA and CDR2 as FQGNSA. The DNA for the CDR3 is TGTGCCAGCAGCTCGGGACTACCGCCAGATACGCAGTATTTT. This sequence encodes CASSSGLPPDTQYF.

The CDR3, as DNA: TGTGCCAGCAGTGCCGACGGAAACTATGGCTACACCTTC. Amino acids: CASSADGNYGYTF. The chain combines TRBV28 with TRBJ1-2; D is ambiguous. Trimming stripped 5 bases from V and 2 bases from J, with 9 bases between. The CDR3 length is 13 residues. Germline V CDR1 and CDR2: MDHEN, SYDVKM.

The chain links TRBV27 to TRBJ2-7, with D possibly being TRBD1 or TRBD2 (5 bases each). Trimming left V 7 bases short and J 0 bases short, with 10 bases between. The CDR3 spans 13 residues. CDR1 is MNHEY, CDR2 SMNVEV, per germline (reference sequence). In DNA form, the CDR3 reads TGTGCCAGCATGGCAGGGAGCTCCTACGAGCAGTACTTC. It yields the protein CASMAGSSYEQYF.

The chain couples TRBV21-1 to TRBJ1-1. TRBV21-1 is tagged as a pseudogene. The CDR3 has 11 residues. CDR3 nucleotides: TGTGCCAGCAGTAGAGGCACTGAAGCTTTCTTT. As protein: CASSRGTEAFF.

The CDR3 nucleotides are TGTGCCAGCAGCCAAGTTGTTTGGGGGGCGGCGGAAAAACTGTTTTTT. It yields the protein CASSQVVWGAAEKLFF. The chain links TRBV14 to TRBJ1-4; D possibly corresponds to TRBD1 (6 bases). The CDR3 extends over 16 amino acids. The V gene lost 1 base and the J gene lost 8 bases, with 17 bases spanning the gap. Germline loops: CDR1 SGHDN, CDR2 FVKESK.

CDR3 region: CAWSVQDTDTQYF. CDR3 bases: TGTGCCTGGAGTGTACAGGACACAGATACGCAGTATTTT. The rearrangement links TRBV30 to TRBJ2-3; TRBD1 is a possible D gene (5 bases). The CDR3 extends over 13 amino acids. The V gene's germline CDR1 is GTSNPN and CDR2 SVGIG (reference sequence). Trimming removed 0 bases from V and 2 bases from J, with 6 bases in between.

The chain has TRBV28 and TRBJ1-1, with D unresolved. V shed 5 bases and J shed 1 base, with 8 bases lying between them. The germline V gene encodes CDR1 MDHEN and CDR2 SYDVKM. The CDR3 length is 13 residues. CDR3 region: CASSNPTNTEAFF. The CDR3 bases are TGTGCCAGCAGTAATCCAACGAACACTGAAGCTTTCTTT.

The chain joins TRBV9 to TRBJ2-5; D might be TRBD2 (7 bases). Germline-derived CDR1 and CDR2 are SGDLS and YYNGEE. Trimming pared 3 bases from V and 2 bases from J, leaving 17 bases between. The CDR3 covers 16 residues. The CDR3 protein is CASSGRGGERQETQYF. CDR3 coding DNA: TGTGCCAGCAGCGGACGAGGGGGGGAGAGACAAGAGACCCAGTACTTC.

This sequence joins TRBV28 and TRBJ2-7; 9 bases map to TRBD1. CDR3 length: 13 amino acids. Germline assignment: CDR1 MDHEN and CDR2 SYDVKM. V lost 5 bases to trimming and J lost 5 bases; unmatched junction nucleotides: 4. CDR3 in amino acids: CASSIQGADEQYF. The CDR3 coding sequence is TGTGCCAGCAGTATACAGGGGGCAGACGAGCAGTACTTC.

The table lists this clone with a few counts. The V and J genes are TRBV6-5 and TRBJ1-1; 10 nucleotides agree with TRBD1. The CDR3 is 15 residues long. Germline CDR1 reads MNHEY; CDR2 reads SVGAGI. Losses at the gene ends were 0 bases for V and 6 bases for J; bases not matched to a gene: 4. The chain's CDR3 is CASSYSTGGNAEAFF. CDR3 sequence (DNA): TGTGCCAGCAGTTACTCGACAGGGGGCAACGCTGAAGCTTTCTTT.

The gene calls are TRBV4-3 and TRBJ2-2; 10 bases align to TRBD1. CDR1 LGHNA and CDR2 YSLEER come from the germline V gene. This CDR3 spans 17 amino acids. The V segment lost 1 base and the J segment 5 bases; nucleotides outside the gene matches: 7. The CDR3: CASSQASPGQGTGELFF. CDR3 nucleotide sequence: TGCGCCAGCAGCCAAGCCTCCCCGGGACAGGGGACCGGGGAGCTGTTTTTT.

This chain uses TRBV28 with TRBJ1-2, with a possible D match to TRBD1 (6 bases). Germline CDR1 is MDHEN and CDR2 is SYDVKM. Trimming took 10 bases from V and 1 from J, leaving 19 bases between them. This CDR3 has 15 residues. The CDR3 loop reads CATLQGQGFNYGYTF. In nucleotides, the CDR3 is TGTGCCACCCTGCAGGGGCAGGGGTTTAACTATGGCTACACCTTC.

The CDR3 DNA is TGTGCCAGCTCACCCTCAGGGGACGGCTACACCTTC. It encodes CASSPSGDGYTF. This chain connects TRBV18 to TRBJ1-2; D perhaps matches TRBD1 (6 bases). Germline V CDR1 and CDR2: KGHSH, LQKENI. V was pared by 3 bases and J by 8 bases, with 10 bases between. The CDR3 spans 12 residues.

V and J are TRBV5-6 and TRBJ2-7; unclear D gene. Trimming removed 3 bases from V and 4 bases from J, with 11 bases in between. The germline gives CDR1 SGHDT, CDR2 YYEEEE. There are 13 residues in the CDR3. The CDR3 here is CASSSLHLYEQYF. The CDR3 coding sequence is TGTGCCAGCAGCTCGTTACATCTATACGAGCAGTACTTC.

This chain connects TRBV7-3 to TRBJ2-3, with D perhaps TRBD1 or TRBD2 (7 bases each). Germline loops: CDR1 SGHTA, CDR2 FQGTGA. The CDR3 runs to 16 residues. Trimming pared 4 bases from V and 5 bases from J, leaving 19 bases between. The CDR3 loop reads CASSSPGRGQGDTQYF. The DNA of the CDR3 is TGTGCCAGCAGCTCCCCAGGGAGGGGGCAAGGAGATACGCAGTATTTT.

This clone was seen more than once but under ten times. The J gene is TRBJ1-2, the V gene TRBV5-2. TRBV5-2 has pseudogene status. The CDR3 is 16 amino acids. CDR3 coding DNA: TGTGCCAGCAAGGATAGACGAGAGTACGAGACCTATGGCTACACCTTC. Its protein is CASKDRREYETYGYTF.

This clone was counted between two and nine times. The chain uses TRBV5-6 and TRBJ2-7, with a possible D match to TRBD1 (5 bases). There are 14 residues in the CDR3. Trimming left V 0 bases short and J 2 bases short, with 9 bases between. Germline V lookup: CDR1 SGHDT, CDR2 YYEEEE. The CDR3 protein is CASSLAGSPYEQYF. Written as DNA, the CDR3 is TGTGCCAGCAGCTTGGCAGGGTCCCCCTACGAGCAGTACTTC.

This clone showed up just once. The CDR3 loop reads CASSLATGKETQYF. As DNA, the CDR3 is TGTGCCAGCAGCTTGGCGACAGGGAAAGAGACCCAGTACTTC. The chain employs TRBV7-2 and TRBJ2-5, with 7 nucleotides matching TRBD1. CDR1 and CDR2 (germline): SGHTA, FQGNSA. V lost 3 bases and J lost 3; bases outside the gene matches: 4. There are 14 residues in the CDR3.

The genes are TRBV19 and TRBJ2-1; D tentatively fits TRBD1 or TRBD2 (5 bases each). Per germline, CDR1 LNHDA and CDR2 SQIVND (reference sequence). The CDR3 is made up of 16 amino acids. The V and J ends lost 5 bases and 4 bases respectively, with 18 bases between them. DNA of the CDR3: TGTGCCAGTAGTGCAGCCTGGGGCGGGCGTTACAATGAGCAGTTCTTC. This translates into CASSAAWGGRYNEQFF.

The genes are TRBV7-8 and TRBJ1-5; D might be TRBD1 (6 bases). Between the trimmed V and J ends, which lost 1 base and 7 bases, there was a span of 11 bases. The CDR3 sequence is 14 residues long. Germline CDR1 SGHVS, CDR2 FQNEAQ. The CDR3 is CASSLEGGSQPQHF. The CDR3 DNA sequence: TGTGCCAGCAGCTTAGAGGGGGGTTCCCAGCCCCAGCATTTT.

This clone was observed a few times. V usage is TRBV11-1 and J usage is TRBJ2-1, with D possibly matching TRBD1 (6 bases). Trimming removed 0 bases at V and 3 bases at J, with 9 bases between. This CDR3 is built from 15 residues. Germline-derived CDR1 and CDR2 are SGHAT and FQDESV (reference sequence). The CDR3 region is CASSLAGQSYNEQFF. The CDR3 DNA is TGTGCCAGCAGCTTAGCCGGACAGAGCTACAATGAGCAGTTCTTC.

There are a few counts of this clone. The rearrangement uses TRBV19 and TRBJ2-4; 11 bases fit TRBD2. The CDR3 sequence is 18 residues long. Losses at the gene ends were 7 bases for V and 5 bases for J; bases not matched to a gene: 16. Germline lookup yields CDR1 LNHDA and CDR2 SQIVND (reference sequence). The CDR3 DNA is TGTGCCAGTAACGATCGGAGGTGGGGGGGACTAGCGGAAAACATTCAGTACTTC. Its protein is CASNDRRWGGLAENIQYF.

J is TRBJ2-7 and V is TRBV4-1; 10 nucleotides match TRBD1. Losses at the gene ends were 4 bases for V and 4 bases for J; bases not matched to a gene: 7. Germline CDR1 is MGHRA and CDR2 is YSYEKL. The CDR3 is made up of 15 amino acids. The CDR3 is CASSLGDRGMYEQYF. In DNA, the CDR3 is TGCGCCAGCAGCCTCGGGGACAGGGGAATGTACGAGCAGTACTTC.

The CDR3 DNA is TGTGCCAGCAGCTTACGAGCGGGCGAGCAGTACTTC. This sequence encodes CASSLRAGEQYF. This chain links TRBV7-2 with TRBJ2-7; perhaps TRBD2 as D (6 bases). Trimming took 2 bases from V and 6 from J, leaving 8 bases between them. CDR3 length: 12 residues. Germline V CDR1 and CDR2: SGHTA, FQGNSA.

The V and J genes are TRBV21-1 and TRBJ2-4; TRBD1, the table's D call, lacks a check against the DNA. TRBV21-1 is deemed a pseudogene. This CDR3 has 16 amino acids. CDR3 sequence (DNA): TGTGCCAGCAGCAAAAGTCAAACGGACAGGGTCTTTCCGTCGGACTTC. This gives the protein CASSKSQTDRVFPSDF.

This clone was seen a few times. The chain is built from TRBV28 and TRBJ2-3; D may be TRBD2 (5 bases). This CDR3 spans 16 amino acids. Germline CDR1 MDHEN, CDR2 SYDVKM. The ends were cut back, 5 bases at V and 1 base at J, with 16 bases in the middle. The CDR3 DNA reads TGTGCCAGCAGTCACCCGGCCACACTAGGCACAGATACGCAGTATTTT. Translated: CASSHPATLGTDTQYF.